A selection of T cell receptor beta chains follows, all from one sample in a study of identical twins. TCRdb re-derived calls from the 5' RACE reads in MiXCR, one entry per CDR3 protein. The sample holds some 1,700,000 distinct CDR3 sequences; around 29% are singletons and the top ten take around 0.3%. Sequencing was carried out using cord blood. Receptors originate from a newborn girl in good health. The CDR3 runs from the conserved cysteine through the conserved F or W. A D gene is named only where the DNA matches it firmly. The size entry is marked missing in some rows and otherwise reads once, few, many or a size class.

clone_size j_call v_call d_call cdr3_aa cdr3_nt
NA TRBJ2-1 TRBV29-1 NA CSVAGGLAVGNEQFF TGCAGCGTTGCCGGGGGGCTAGCGGTTGGCAATGAGCAGTTCTTC
NA TRBJ2-1 TRBV24-1 NA CATSRFNEQFF TGTGCCACCAGCAGGTTCAATGAGCAGTTCTTC
few TRBJ2-3 TRBV20-1 TRBD1 CSVVGQGRTDTQYF TGCAGTGTCGTAGGACAGGGGCGAACAGATACGCAGTATTTT
NA TRBJ2-7 TRBV2 TRBD2 CASSPGTAGRGNEQYF TGTGCCAGCAGCCCCGGAACAGCCGGGAGGGGCAATGAGCAGTACTTC
once TRBJ2-2 TRBV5-1 NA CASSRLSDGWELFF TGCGCCAGCAGCCGGCTAAGCGATGGCTGGGAGCTGTTTTTT
NA TRBJ2-3 TRBV18 TRBD2 CASSPQGLAQGTDTQYF TGTGCCAGCTCACCTCAAGGACTAGCACAAGGAACAGATACGCAGTATTTT
NA TRBJ1-1 TRBV3-1 NA CASSQNRALNTEAFF TGTGCCAGCAGCCAGAACAGGGCATTGAACACTGAAGCTTTCTTT
NA TRBJ2-7 TRBV20-1 NA CSAREGYRAPSYEQYF TGCAGTGCTAGAGAGGGCTACAGGGCGCCTTCCTACGAGCAGTACTTC
NA TRBJ1-2 TRBV12-3/TRBV12-4 NA CASRPPHTF TGTGCCAGCCGACCCCCACACACCTTC
NA TRBJ2-5 TRBV5-1 NA CASSPWAEETQYF TGCGCCAGCAGCCCGTGGGCAGAAGAGACCCAGTACTTC
NA TRBJ2-1 TRBV6-5 NA CASSYDWPSYNEQFF TGTGCCAGCAGTTACGACTGGCCCTCCTACAATGAGCAGTTCTTC
NA TRBJ1-1 TRBV25-1 NA CASSRQDYTEAFF TGTGCCAGCAGCAGACAGGACTACACTGAAGCTTTCTTT
NA TRBJ1-1 TRBV2 NA CASSLGPGIPEAFF TGTGCCAGCAGTCTAGGACCCGGGATCCCTGAAGCTTTCTTT
NA TRBJ2-7 TRBV28 NA CASSSQGGSYNEQYF TGTGCCAGCAGTTCCCAAGGAGGGTCCTACAATGAGCAGTACTTC
NA TRBJ2-7 TRBV11-2 NA CASSFATGEEYEQYF TGTGCCAGCAGCTTCGCTACAGGGGAGGAGTACGAGCAGTACTTC
NA TRBJ2-7 TRBV27 NA CASSMTAIYNYEQYF TGTGCCAGCAGTATGACTGCTATTTACAACTACGAGCAGTACTTC
once TRBJ1-5 TRBV19 NA CASSYGERGNQPQHF TGTGCCAGTAGCTACGGAGAGAGGGGCAATCAGCCCCAGCATTTT
many TRBJ1-2 TRBV12-3/TRBV12-4 NA CASTWGGGYGYTF TGTGCCAGCACCTGGGGGGGCGGCTATGGCTACACCTTC
few TRBJ2-6 TRBV14 TRBD1 CASTLQGVGANVLTF TGTGCCAGCACCCTACAGGGGGTTGGGGCCAACGTCCTGACTTTC
NA TRBJ2-1 TRBV10-3 NA CAISESSASYNEQFF TGTGCCATCAGTGAGTCCAGCGCCTCCTACAATGAGCAGTTCTTC
NA TRBJ2-5 TRBV3-1 NA CASSRLKTQYF TGTGCCAGCAGCCGCTTAAAGACCCAGTACTTC
NA TRBJ2-1 TRBV5-1 NA CVSSLETNNEQFF TGCGTCAGCAGCTTGGAGACTAACAATGAGCAGTTCTTC
NA TRBJ2-7 TRBV29-1 NA CAGGEFGDRNEQYF TGCGCTGGGGGTGAATTCGGCGACCGGAACGAGCAGTACTTC
once TRBJ1-6 TRBV27 NA CASRPGINNSPLHF TGTGCCAGCAGGCCAGGGATTAATAATTCACCCCTCCACTTT
NA TRBJ2-5 TRBV3-1 NA CASSQARELETQYF TGTGCCAGCAGCCAAGCCCGGGAGTTGGAGACCCAGTACTTC
NA TRBJ1-1 TRBV27 TRBD1 CASSLHRGRMNTEAFF TGTGCCAGCAGTTTACACAGGGGGCGCATGAACACTGAAGCTTTCTTT
NA TRBJ2-5 TRBV12-3/TRBV12-4 NA CASSSLGPETQYF TGTGCCAGCAGTTCTCTGGGGCCGGAGACCCAGTACTTC
NA TRBJ2-7 TRBV15 NA CATSRDLTGLYEQYF TGTGCCACCAGCAGAGATCTAACAGGGCTCTACGAGCAGTACTTC
NA TRBJ1-1 TRBV12-3/TRBV12-4 TRBD1 CASRQGGDGVTEAFF TGTGCCAGCAGGCAGGGGGGGGATGGGGTAACTGAAGCTTTCTTT
NA TRBJ2-6 TRBV11-2 NA CASSLEWGSGANVLTF TGTGCCAGCAGCTTAGAATGGGGGTCTGGGGCCAACGTCCTGACTTTC
many TRBJ2-7 TRBV11-2 NA CASSSYGSYEQYF TGTGCCAGCAGCTCCTACGGCTCCTACGAGCAGTACTTC
NA TRBJ2-7 TRBV4-2 TRBD1 CASSQSPTGGRRYEQYF TGTGCCAGCAGCCAATCTCCAACAGGGGGCCGCAGGTACGAGCAGTACTTC
once TRBJ1-1 TRBV20-1 TRBD1 CSARATGGANTEAFF TGCAGTGCTAGAGCTACAGGGGGCGCGAACACTGAAGCTTTCTTT
few TRBJ2-1 TRBV12-3/TRBV12-4 NA CASRNRHSEQFF TGTGCCAGCAGAAATCGGCACAGTGAGCAGTTCTTC
NA TRBJ1-1 TRBV25-1 NA CASSERLGTSEAFF TGTGCCAGCAGTGAACGATTGGGCACGAGTGAAGCTTTCTTT
few TRBJ2-4 TRBV5-6 NA CASSSGPTSKNIQYF TGTGCCAGCAGCTCTGGGCCGACGTCCAAAAACATTCAGTACTTC
NA TRBJ1-2 TRBV7-2 TRBD1 CASSLEGTGPFYGYTF TGTGCCAGCAGCTTAGAAGGGACAGGCCCTTTCTATGGCTACACCTTC
NA TRBJ1-3 TRBV23-1 NA CASTSGTKGNTIYF TGCGCCAGCACCTCCGGGACAAAAGGAAACACCATATATTTT
few TRBJ1-5 TRBV20-1 NA CSATSTNQPQHF TGCAGTGCCACCTCCACTAATCAGCCCCAGCATTTT
many TRBJ2-1 TRBV4-1 NA CASSRPIGEQFF TGCGCCAGCAGCCGTCCGATTGGTGAGCAGTTCTTC
NA TRBJ1-1 TRBV20-1 NA CSAVRATEAFF TGCAGTGCTGTCAGGGCGACTGAAGCTTTCTTT
NA TRBJ2-7 TRBV5-1 TRBD1 CASSLEDRAYEQYF TGCGCCAGCAGCTTGGAGGACAGGGCCTACGAGCAGTACTTC
NA TRBJ2-7 TRBV5-6 NA CASKVQGGEQYF TGTGCCAGCAAGGTTCAGGGGGGCGAGCAGTACTTC